The clone carrying this TCR beta chain was counted ten times or more. The data were obtained in a study of T cells in Graves' hyperthyroidism and ophthalmopathy. CDR1 is SQVTM and CDR2 is ANQGSEA in the germline V gene. CDR3 length equals 12 residues. The V end was cut by 4 bases, the J end by 10 bases, with 16 bases between. The TCR beta CDR3 regions underwent amplification using RNA transcripts as the source. Researchers ran a first-round RT-PCR on the TCR CDR3 using the HTBI primer set. TCRdb re-analysed the multiplex PCR reads in MiXCR, keeping a single row per CDR3 protein. The table lists approximately 380,000 distinct CDR3 sequences, around an eighth of them singletons.

The chain carries TRBV29-1 and TRBJ2-5; D tentatively fits TRBD1 or TRBD2 (6 bases each). The sample was blood. The source is a man aged 45-65 years with Graves' ophthalmopathy. The CDR3 reads CSVATGAQGQYF. As DNA, the CDR3 is TGCAGCGTTGCCACGGGGGCGCAAGGCCAGTACTTC. The whole variable domain, filled in from reference TRBV29-1 and TRBJ2-5, reads SAVISQKPSRDICQRGTSLTIQCQVDSQVTMMFWYRQQPGQSLTLIATANQGSEATYESGFVIDKFPISRPNLTFSTLTVSNMSPEDSSIYLCSVATGAQGQYFGPGTRLLVL.